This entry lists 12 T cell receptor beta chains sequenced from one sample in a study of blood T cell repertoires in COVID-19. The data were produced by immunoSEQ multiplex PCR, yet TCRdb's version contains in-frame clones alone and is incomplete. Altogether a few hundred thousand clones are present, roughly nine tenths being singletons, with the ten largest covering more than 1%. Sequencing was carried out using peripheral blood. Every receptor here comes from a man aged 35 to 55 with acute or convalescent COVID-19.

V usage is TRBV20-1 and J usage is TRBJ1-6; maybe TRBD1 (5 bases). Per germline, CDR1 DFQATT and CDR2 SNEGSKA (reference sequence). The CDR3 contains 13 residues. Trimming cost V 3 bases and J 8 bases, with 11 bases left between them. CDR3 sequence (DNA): TGCAGTGCTAGTCAGGGAATCGATTCACCCCTCCACTTT. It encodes CSASQGIDSPLHF.

CDR3 nucleotide sequence: TGCGCCAGCAGTCAACGACCGGGGAACACCGGGGAGCTGTTTTTT. Translating gives CASSQRPGNTGELFF. The gene calls are TRBV23-1 and TRBJ2-2, with D hard to call. TRBV23-1 is classed as an ORF, of uncertain function. V was trimmed by 2 bases and J by 1 base, leaving 8 bases between them. This CDR3 is built from 15 residues.

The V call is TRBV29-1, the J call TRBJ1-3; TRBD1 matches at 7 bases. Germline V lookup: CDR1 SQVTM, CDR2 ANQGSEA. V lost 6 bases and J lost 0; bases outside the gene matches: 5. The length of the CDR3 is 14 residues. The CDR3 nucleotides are TGCAGCGTGTCCGGGACAGCCTCTGGAAACACCATATATTTT. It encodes CSVSGTASGNTIYF.

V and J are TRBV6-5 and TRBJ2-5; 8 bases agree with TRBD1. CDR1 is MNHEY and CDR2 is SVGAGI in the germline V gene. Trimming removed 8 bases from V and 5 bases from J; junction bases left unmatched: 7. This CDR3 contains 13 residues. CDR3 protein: CASHRTGSETQYF. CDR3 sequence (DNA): TGTGCCAGCCACCGGACAGGGTCCGAGACCCAGTACTTC.

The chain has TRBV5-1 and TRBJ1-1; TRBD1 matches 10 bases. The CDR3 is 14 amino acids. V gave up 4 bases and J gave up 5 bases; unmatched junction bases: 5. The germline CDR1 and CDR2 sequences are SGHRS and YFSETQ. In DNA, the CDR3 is TGCGCCAGCAGCCGATGGGACAGGGGAACTGAAGCTTTCTTT. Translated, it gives CASSRWDRGTEAFF.

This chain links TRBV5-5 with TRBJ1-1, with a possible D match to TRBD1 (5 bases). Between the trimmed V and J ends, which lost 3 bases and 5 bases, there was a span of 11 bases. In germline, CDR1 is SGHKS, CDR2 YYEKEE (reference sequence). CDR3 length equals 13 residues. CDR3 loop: CASSWASGTEAFF. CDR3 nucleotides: TGTGCCAGCAGCTGGGCATCAGGGACTGAAGCTTTCTTT.

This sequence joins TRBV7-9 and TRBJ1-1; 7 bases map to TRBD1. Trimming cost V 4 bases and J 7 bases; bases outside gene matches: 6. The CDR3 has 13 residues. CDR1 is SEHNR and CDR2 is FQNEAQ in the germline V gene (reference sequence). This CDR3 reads CASSYQTGLEAFF. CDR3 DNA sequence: TGTGCCAGCAGCTATCAGACAGGGCTTGAAGCTTTCTTT.

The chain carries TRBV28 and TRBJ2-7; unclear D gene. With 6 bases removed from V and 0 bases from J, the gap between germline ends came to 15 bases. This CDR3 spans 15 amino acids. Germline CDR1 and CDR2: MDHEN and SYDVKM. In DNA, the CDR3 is TGTGCCAGCAGGCCCCCTGCGGCTATCTCCTACGAGCAGTACTTC. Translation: CASRPPAAISYEQYF.

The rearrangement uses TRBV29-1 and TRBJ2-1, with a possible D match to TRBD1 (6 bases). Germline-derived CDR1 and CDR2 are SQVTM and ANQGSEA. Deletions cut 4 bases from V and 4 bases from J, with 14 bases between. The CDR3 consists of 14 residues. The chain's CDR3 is CSVVLGQRYNEQFF. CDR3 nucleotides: TGCAGCGTTGTTCTAGGACAGAGATACAATGAGCAGTTCTTC.

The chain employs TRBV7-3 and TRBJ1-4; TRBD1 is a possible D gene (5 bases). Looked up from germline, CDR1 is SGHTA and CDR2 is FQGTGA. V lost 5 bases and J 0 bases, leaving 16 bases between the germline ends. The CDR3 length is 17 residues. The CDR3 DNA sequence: TGTGCCAGCAGCCGCCCGGTCGACAGAACAACTAATGAAAAACTGTTTTTT. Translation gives CASSRPVDRTTNEKLFF.

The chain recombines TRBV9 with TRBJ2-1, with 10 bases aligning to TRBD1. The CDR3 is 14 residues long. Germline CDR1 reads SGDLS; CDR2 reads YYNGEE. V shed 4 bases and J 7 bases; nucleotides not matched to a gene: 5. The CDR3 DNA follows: TGTGCCAGCAGCCTGGACAGGGGGTTTAATGAGCAGTTCTTC. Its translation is CASSLDRGFNEQFF.

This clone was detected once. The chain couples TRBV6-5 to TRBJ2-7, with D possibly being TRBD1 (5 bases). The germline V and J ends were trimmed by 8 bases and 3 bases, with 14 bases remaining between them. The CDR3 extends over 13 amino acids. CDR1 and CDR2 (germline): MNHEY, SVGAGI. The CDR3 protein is CASSRLGVYEQYF. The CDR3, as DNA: TGTGCCAGCTCCCGTTTAGGGGTCTACGAGCAGTACTTC.